The entry below describes one T cell receptor beta chain. Frequency classes this clonotype as medium-sized (0.01 to 0.1%); no count is given. Its antigen remains undetermined. Sequenced on an Illumina HiSeq 2500. To build sequencing libraries, a previously published PCR protocol was used to amplify the recombined TCRbeta locus. The original methods were these. Any read whose average quality score fell below 30 was discarded, and IMSEQ was used to process the reads that remained. Each clonotype was defined by Vbeta gene, Jbeta gene and CDR3 amino acid sequence. The Morisita-Horn index, computed on the top 100 expanded clones, was used to measure repertoire overlap between populations. Clonal diversity was assessed with Rényi diversity profiles calculated on the top 100 expanded clones. The reads, reprocessed by TCRdb, yield one row per CDR3 protein sequence and no DNA. TCRdb, rather than the study authors, made the V and J calls. The table for this sample shows 2,000 to 2,500 distinct CDR3 sequences. The top ten hold less than 5% of the sample.

Inclusive of the bounding cysteine and phenylalanine, the CDR3 is 15 residues long. No DNA appears here. According to the germline V gene (reference sequence), CDR1 reads SEHNR and CDR2 reads FQNEAQ. Prior to TCRbeta sequencing, five KLR/GPR56-defined CD4+ populations were enriched by fluorescence-activated cell sorting. TCRbeta repertoires of five CD4+ T-cell subsets defined by KLRB1, KLRG1, GPR56 and KLRF1 expression were sequenced to test a linear memory differentiation pathway. TCR-sequenced cells came from peripheral blood of healthy control individuals, reported as five donors in the TCRbeta analysis figure. Heparinized peripheral blood was collected and all samples were processed within one hour of retrieval. Blood was diluted 1:2 in PBS, and peripheral blood mononuclear cells were then isolated from the diluted blood at room temperature by Biocoll density gradient centrifugation. Before flow sorting, CD4+ T cells were magnetically enriched from freshly isolated PBMCs using anti-CD4 MicroBeads. A BD FACSAria II was used to sort CD4+ T cells enriched from PBMCs of healthy donors according to marker expression. For surface staining, the researchers used Miltenyi Biotec antibodies: anti-KLRB1 clone 191B8, anti-KLRF1 clone 4A4.D10 and anti-KLRG1 clone REA261.

The sample is drawn from a study of GPR56 and killer-like receptors on CD4 memory cells (dated by TCRdb to between 2019 and 2020). Study-wide context: According to the study's proposal, human CD4+ memory T-cell differentiation and cytokine production potential are marked by the progressive acquisition of KLRB1, KLRG1, GPR56 and then KLRF1. The study described its healthy blood donors as age-matched to the liver disease patients, who had a median age of around 71 years.

Overall study outcomes, separate from this receptor: The authors took the finding that clones dominating late populations 4 and 5 were also present in early populations 1 and 2 as evidence for linear differentiation. TCR repertoire overlap was especially strong between late populations 4 and 5, and population 3 also partly overlapped. Rather than full repertoires, the diversity and similarity analyses used only the 100 most expanded clones in each population. Clonal frequency started low in the marker-negative population and rose progressively along the proposed pathway, while TCRbeta diversity decreased accordingly.

Sequencing was performed on memory CD4+ T cells from blood. This clonotype was sampled from a human donor in good health. The rearranged segments are TRBV7-9 and TRBJ2-2. CDR3 region: CASSFIPTGTGELFF.